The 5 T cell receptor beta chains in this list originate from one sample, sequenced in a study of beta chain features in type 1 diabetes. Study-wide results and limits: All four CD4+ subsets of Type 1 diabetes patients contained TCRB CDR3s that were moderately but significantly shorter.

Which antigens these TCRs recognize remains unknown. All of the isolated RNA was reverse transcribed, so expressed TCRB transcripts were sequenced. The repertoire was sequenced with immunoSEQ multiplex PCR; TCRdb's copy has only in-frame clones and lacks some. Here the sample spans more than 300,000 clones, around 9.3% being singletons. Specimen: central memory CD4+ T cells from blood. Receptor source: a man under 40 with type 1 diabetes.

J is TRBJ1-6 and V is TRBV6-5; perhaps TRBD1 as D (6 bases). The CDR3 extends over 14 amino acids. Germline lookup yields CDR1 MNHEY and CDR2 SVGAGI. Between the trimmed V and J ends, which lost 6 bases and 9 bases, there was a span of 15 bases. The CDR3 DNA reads TGTGCCAGCAGGCGACAGGATAGGGCTTCACCCCTCCACTTT. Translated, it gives CASRRQDRASPLHF.

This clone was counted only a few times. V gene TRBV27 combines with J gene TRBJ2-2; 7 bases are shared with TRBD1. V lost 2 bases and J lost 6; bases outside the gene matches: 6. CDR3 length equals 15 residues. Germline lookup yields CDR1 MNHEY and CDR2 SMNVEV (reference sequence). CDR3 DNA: TGTGCCAGCAGTTTACTGACAGGGTTGCCCGGGGAGCTGTTTTTT. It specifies CASSLLTGLPGELFF.

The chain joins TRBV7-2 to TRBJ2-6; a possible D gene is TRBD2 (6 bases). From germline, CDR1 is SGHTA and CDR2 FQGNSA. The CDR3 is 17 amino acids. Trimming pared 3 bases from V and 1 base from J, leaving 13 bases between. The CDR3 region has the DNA TGTGCCAGCAGCTTCGGCCCTGGGGGGTCTGGGGCCAACGTCCTGACTTTC. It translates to CASSFGPGGSGANVLTF.

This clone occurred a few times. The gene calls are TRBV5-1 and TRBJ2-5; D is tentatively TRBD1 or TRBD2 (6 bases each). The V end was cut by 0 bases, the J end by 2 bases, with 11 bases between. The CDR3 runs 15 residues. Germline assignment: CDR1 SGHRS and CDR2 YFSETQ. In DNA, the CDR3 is TGCGCCAGCAGCTTGGACGGGGGCCGACAAGAGACCCAGTACTTC. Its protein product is CASSLDGGRQETQYF. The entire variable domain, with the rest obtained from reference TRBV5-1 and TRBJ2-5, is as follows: KAGVTQTPRYLIKTRGQQVTLSCSPISGHRSVSWYQQTPGQGLQFLFEYFSETQRNKGNFPGRFSGRQFSNSRSEMNVSTLELGDSALYLCASSLDGGRQETQYFGPGTRLLVL.

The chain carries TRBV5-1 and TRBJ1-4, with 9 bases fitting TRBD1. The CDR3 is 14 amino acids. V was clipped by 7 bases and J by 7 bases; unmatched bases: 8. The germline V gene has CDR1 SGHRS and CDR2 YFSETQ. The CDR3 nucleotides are TGCGCCAGCGGAGAGGGGACAGGGAGTGAAAAACTGTTTTTT. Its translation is CASGEGTGSEKLFF.